The rows below give T cell receptor beta chains drawn from one sample of a study of OX40 agonist ivuxolimab in advanced cancers. The assay was immunoSEQ multiplex PCR, and TCRdb's table has in-frame clones only and misses some. The repertoire holds under 80,000 clones, with around 90% as singletons. Here the sequenced sample was CD4+ or CD8+ T cells sorted from blood, taken in a trial of the OX40 agonist ivuxolimab. The receptors here all came from an adult with an advanced solid tumor such as melanoma, head and neck, liver or kidney cancer. CDR3s include the opening cysteine and the closing phenylalanine or tryptophan. D genes are given only for firm matches. Size values are once, few and many counts, or a class for expanded clones, and some rows have none.

>.|TRBJ1-1|TRBV7-2|.
CASSLGGGPEAFF
TGTGCCAGCAGCTTAGGTGGGGGGCCTGAAGCTTTCTTT
>.|TRBJ2-1|TRBV7-2|.
CASSLGRNNEQFF
TGTGCCAGCAGCTTAGGGAGAAACAATGAGCAGTTCTTC
>.|TRBJ1-5|TRBV6-1|.
CASSESRKMEHF
TGTGCCAGCAGTGAAAGTCGGAAAATGGAGCATTTT
>.|TRBJ2-3|TRBV6-5|TRBD2
CASSLAGDSTDTQYF
TGTGCCAGCAGTTTAGCGGGGGATAGCACAGATACGCAGTATTTT
>.|TRBJ1-5|TRBV28|.
CASSPPGARGQPQHF
TGTGCCAGCAGTCCCCCGGGGGCGCGAGGTCAGCCCCAGCATTTT
>.|TRBJ2-5|TRBV6-1|TRBD1
CASSEVRAQGAETQYF
TGTGCCAGCAGTGAAGTGCGGGCACAGGGGGCAGAGACCCAGTACTTC
>.|TRBJ1-2|TRBV2|.
CASSVEYYGYTF
TGTGCCAGCAGTGTTGAATACTATGGCTACACCTTC
>few|TRBJ2-5|TRBV5-1|TRBD2
CASSSPGLAQETQYF
TGCGCCAGCAGCTCGCCGGGACTAGCTCAAGAGACCCAGTACTTC
>.|TRBJ2-3|TRBV6-5|.
CASGARGVSVHTQYF
TGTGCCAGTGGAGCGAGGGGGGTATCGGTACATACGCAGTATTTT
>.|TRBJ2-2|TRBV5-4|TRBD2
CASSRPSGNEVGELFF
TGTGCCAGCAGCCGGCCTAGCGGGAACGAAGTAGGGGAGCTGTTTTTT
>.|TRBJ2-3|TRBV30|.
CAWSGGFSTDTQYF
TGTGCCTGGAGTGGGGGCTTTTCCACAGATACGCAGTATTTT
>.|TRBJ2-2|TRBV9|.
CASSVGVGAGPYTGELFF
TGTGCCAGCAGCGTAGGGGTCGGGGCGGGACCGTACACCGGGGAGCTGTTTTTT
>.|TRBJ1-2|TRBV20-1|.
CSALGNYGYTF
TGCAGTGCCTTGGGCAACTATGGCTACACCTTC
>.|TRBJ2-7|TRBV5-6|.
CASSPNIGRGAYEQYF
TGTGCCAGCAGCCCGAACATAGGGCGGGGCGCCTACGAGCAGTACTTC
>.|TRBJ1-2|TRBV11-3|TRBD1
CASSPGQYGYTF
TGTGCCAGCAGCCCGGGACAGTATGGCTACACCTTC
>.|TRBJ2-7|TRBV7-9|TRBD1
CASSLSLPGQGYEQYF
TGTGCCAGCAGCTTATCCCTACCGGGACAGGGCTACGAGCAGTACTTC
>.|TRBJ2-2|TRBV9|.
CASSVAAGELFF
TGTGCCAGCAGCGTCGCGGCCGGGGAGCTGTTTTTT
>.|TRBJ1-1|TRBV28|.
CASSRSWTPRRRNTEAFF
TGTGCCAGCAGTCGGTCTTGGACTCCCCGGAGGCGGAACACTGAAGCTTTCTTT
>.|TRBJ1-3|TRBV7-2|.
CASSPQAGAGNTIYF
TGTGCCAGCAGCCCCCAGGCAGGGGCTGGAAACACCATATATTTT
>.|TRBJ2-4|TRBV9|.
CASMGAQNIQYF
TGTGCCAGCATGGGGGCCCAAAACATTCAGTACTTC
>.|TRBJ2-7|TRBV6-6|.
CASSQTLSYEQYF
TGTGCCAGCAGTCAAACTCTCTCCTACGAGCAGTACTTC
>.|TRBJ2-5|TRBV5-1|TRBD1
CASSLTGEETQYF
TGCGCCAGCAGCCTGACAGGGGAAGAGACCCAGTACTTC